The 17 T cell receptor beta chains below all came from one sample that was sequenced in a study of blood T cell repertoires in COVID-19. The method was immunoSEQ multiplex PCR; TCRdb's version includes in-frame clones alone and lacks a portion of them. The table records about 260,000 clones, 80% to 90% of them present only once. Sequenced input: PBMCs or T cells enriched from blood (not recorded which). The receptors originated from a woman in her late teens or twenties who had recovered from COVID-19.

The gene calls are TRBV7-8 and TRBJ2-7; D is unclear. V lost 2 bases, J lost 3 bases, and 8 bases lay in between. The CDR3 contains 13 residues. Germline V CDR1 and CDR2: SGHVS, FQNEAQ. Here the CDR3 DNA reads TGTGCCAGCAGCTTAAGCGCAAACTACGAGCAGTACTTC. Protein: CASSLSANYEQYF. The whole variable domain, filled in from reference TRBV7-8 and TRBJ2-7, reads GAGVSQSPRYKVAKRGQDVALRCDPISGHVSLFWYQQALGQGPEFLTYFQNEAQLDKSGLPSDRFFAERPEGSVSTLKIQRTQQEDSAVYLCASSLSANYEQYFGPGTRLTVT.

This clone was recorded only once. The CDR3 is CASSLSWWPLYGYTF. The CDR3 DNA sequence: TGTGCCAGCAGCTTGTCGTGGTGGCCGCTTTATGGCTACACCTTC. The chain has TRBV5-7 and TRBJ1-2, with D unclear. TRBV5-7 is an ORF, with its function uncertain. The CDR3 consists of 15 residues. Trimming shortened V by 1 base and J by 5 bases, and 15 bases separated the two germline ends.

This clone was seen a few times. The chain carries TRBV10-2 and TRBJ1-2, with 8 bases that match TRBD1. With V trimmed by 2 bases and J by 6 bases, 8 bases remained unmatched. This CDR3 region has 15 residues. CDR1 is WSHSY, CDR2 SAAADI, per germline. CDR3 sequence: CASSETGRGHNGYTF. In nucleotides, the CDR3 is TGCGCCAGCAGTGAGACGGGCAGGGGGCATAATGGCTACACCTTC.

The chain joins TRBV6-5 to TRBJ1-6; D not resolved. CDR3 length: 14 residues. Germline assignment: CDR1 MNHEY and CDR2 SVGAGI. With 7 bases removed from V and 6 bases from J, the gap between germline ends came to 13 bases. The CDR3 nucleotides read TGTGCCAGCACGGAGCTTCTTTCTAATTCACCCCTCCACTTT. It translates to CASTELLSNSPLHF.

The J gene is TRBJ1-4, the V gene TRBV18; D not certain. Deletions cut 3 bases from V and 5 bases from J, with 7 bases between. The CDR3 spans 13 residues. The V gene's germline CDR1 is KGHSH and CDR2 LQKENI. For the CDR3, the DNA is TGTGCCAGCTCACCCAATCAAAATGAAAAACTGTTTTTT. Protein: CASSPNQNEKLFF.

The chain employs TRBV7-2 and TRBJ1-6; D unclear. Germline CDR1 reads SGHTA; CDR2 reads FQGNSA. This CDR3 is built from 12 residues. The V and J ends lost 1 base and 12 bases respectively, with 7 bases between them. Here the CDR3 reads CASSLGQLPLHF. In DNA, the CDR3 is TGTGCCAGCAGCTTAGGGCAGTTACCCCTCCACTTT.

The chain links TRBV11-3 to TRBJ2-3; TRBD2 matches at 8 bases. J was trimmed by 4 bases and V by 5 bases; bases with no gene match: 11. The CDR3 is 16 residues long. CDR1 and CDR2 (germline): SGHNT, YENEEA. The CDR3: CASSPGGGGLPDTQYF. CDR3 nucleotides: TGTGCCAGCAGCCCAGGTGGCGGGGGGTTGCCAGATACGCAGTATTTT.

J is TRBJ2-1 and V is TRBV4-1; 9 nucleotides align to TRBD2. The germline V gene has CDR1 MGHRA and CDR2 YSYEKL. CDR3 length equals 15 residues. Unmatched junction bases numbered 8, after V lost 4 bases and J lost 7 bases. CDR3 region: CASSPRGGARNEQFF. Here the CDR3 DNA reads TGCGCCAGCAGCCCGCGCGGGGGGGCGAGGAATGAGCAGTTCTTC.

V and J are TRBV7-6 and TRBJ2-5, with 13 bases fitting TRBD2. J was trimmed by 7 bases and V by 5 bases; bases with no gene match: 4. Germline V gene sequence: CDR1 SGHVS, CDR2 FNYEAQ. The CDR3 runs to 14 residues. This CDR3 is CASSRTSGGGTQYF. CDR3 nucleotide sequence: TGTGCCAGCAGCCGCACTAGCGGGGGGGGGACCCAGTACTTC.

The chain joins TRBV5-1 to TRBJ1-1; 7 bases are shared with TRBD1. The CDR3 is 11 amino acids. CDR1 is SGHRS and CDR2 is YFSETQ in the germline V gene. The J segment lost 13 bases and the V segment lost 4 bases, leaving 7 bases of the junction unmatched. The CDR3 is CASSTGTVVFF. DNA for the CDR3: TGCGCCAGCAGCACCGGGACAGTGGTTTTCTTT.

The chain links TRBV10-2 to TRBJ2-3, with a possible D match to TRBD1 (5 bases). Trimming removed 2 bases at V and 7 bases at J, with 7 bases between. The CDR3 is made up of 12 amino acids. Germline assignment: CDR1 WSHSY and CDR2 SAAADI. CDR3 sequence: CASSEGAYTQYF. DNA of the CDR3: TGCGCCAGCAGTGAGGGGGCCTATACGCAGTATTTT.

The gene calls are TRBV7-2 and TRBJ2-5, with TRBD2 as a possible D gene (6 bases). This CDR3 is 15 amino acids long. The V gene lost 4 bases and the J gene lost 2 bases, with 14 bases spanning the gap. Germline CDR1 SGHTA, CDR2 FQGNSA. The CDR3 bases are TGTGCCAGCAGCTGGAGAGCGGGTGCGCAAGAGACCCAGTACTTC. It encodes CASSWRAGAQETQYF.

This clone occurred a few times. The V and J genes are TRBV2 and TRBJ2-4; 8 bases map to TRBD2. Germline assignment: CDR1 SNHLY and CDR2 FYNNEI. The CDR3 length is 15 residues. J gave up 8 bases and V 5 bases, and 11 bases lay outside the gene matches. The CDR3 nucleotides read TGTGCCAGCAGTTTCCAACACCGAGCGGGGGACATTCAGTACTTC. Translation: CASSFQHRAGDIQYF. The whole variable domain, filled in from reference TRBV2 and TRBJ2-4, reads EPEVTQTPSHQVTQMGQEVILRCVPISNHLYFYWYRQILGQKVEFLVSFYNNEISEKSEIFDDQFSVERPDGSNFTLKIRSTKLEDSAMYFCASSFQHRAGDIQYFGAGTRLSVL.

In DNA form, the CDR3 reads TGTGCTAGTGGTTTGTCCGGGACAGGGGGCATCGCTGAAGCTTTCTTT. Its translation is CASGLSGTGGIAEAFF. This rearrangement joins TRBV12-5 to TRBJ1-1; 12 nucleotides match TRBD1. With V trimmed by 2 bases and J by 6 bases, 7 bases remained unmatched. CDR3 length: 16 amino acids. Germline values: CDR1 LGHNT, CDR2 FRNRAP.

This clone was detected once. The CDR3 is CSASTWGGEVEQFF. The DNA for the CDR3 is TGCAGTGCTAGTACCTGGGGGGGCGAGGTTGAGCAGTTCTTC. The V and J genes are TRBV20-1 and TRBJ2-1, with D perhaps matching TRBD2 (7 bases). V was trimmed by 3 bases and J by 9 bases, leaving 18 bases between them. CDR3 size: 14 residues. Germline V gene sequence: CDR1 DFQATT, CDR2 SNEGSKA (reference sequence).

The CDR3 sequence is CASSDGVTYYGYTF. The CDR3 bases are TGTGCCAGCAGTGACGGAGTAACCTACTATGGCTACACCTTC. The chain links TRBV25-1 to TRBJ1-2; D is ambiguous. Trimming removed 3 bases at V and 3 bases at J, with 11 bases between. The CDR3 is 14 residues long. CDR1 and CDR2 from the germline V gene are MGHDK and SYGVNS.

This clone occurred a few times. At the DNA level, this CDR3 is encoded by other sequences in the same sample as well. The rearrangement joins TRBV28 to TRBJ1-2; TRBD1 agrees at 7 bases. CDR1 is MDHEN and CDR2 is SYDVKM in the germline V gene. CDR3 length equals 12 residues. Germline trimming cut 5 bases from V and 6 bases from J; bases unmatched to any gene: 3. The CDR3 loop reads CASSPGGNGYTF. The DNA for the CDR3 is TGTGCCAGCAGTCCAGGGGGGAATGGCTACACCTTC.